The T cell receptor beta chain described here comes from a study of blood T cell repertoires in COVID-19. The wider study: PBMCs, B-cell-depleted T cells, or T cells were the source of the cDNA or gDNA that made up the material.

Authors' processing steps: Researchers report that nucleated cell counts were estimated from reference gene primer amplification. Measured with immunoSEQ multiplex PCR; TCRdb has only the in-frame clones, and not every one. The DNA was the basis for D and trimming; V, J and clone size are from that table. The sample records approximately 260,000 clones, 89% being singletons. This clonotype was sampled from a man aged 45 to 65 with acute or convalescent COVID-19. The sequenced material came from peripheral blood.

CDR3 protein: CASSHGAGLADTQYF. CDR3 DNA sequence: TGTGCCAGCAGCCATGGGGCGGGGTTGGCAGATACGCAGTATTTT. The chain couples TRBV3-1 (or the pseudogene TRBV3-2) to TRBJ2-3; weak D call: TRBD2 (6 bases). Germline loops: CDR1 LGHDT, CDR2 YNNKEL (reference sequence). This CDR3 has 15 amino acids. Trimming removed 3 bases at V and 4 bases at J, with 14 bases between.